This TCR beta chain stems from a study of beta chain features in type 1 diabetes. Findings and caveats of the study: Moderate but significant shortening of TCRB CDR3s was recorded in all four CD4+ subsets from Type 1 diabetes patients.

This CDR3 region has 17 residues. The trim removed 5 bases at V and 6 bases at J, leaving 12 bases unmatched. CDR1 SGHTA and CDR2 FQGTGA come from the germline V gene. As for this clone: Its cognate antigen is unknown.

Expressed TCRB transcripts were sequenced because the entire RNA isolate underwent reverse transcription. The protocol was immunoSEQ multiplex PCR, while the TCRdb copy is restricted to in-frame clones and leaves out a portion. The sample lists around 160,000 clones, 7.5% to 9.5% seen once, with around 0.5% in the top ten. This receptor was taken from a woman aged 18 to 35 with type 1 diabetes. The J gene is TRBJ2-2, the V gene TRBV7-3; 10 nucleotides match TRBD2. The sample comprised central memory CD4+ T cells from blood. CDR3 amino acids: CASSPRRASGGPGELFF. The DNA of the CDR3 is TGTGCCAGCAGCCCCCGTCGTGCTAGCGGGGGCCCCGGGGAGCTGTTTTTT.